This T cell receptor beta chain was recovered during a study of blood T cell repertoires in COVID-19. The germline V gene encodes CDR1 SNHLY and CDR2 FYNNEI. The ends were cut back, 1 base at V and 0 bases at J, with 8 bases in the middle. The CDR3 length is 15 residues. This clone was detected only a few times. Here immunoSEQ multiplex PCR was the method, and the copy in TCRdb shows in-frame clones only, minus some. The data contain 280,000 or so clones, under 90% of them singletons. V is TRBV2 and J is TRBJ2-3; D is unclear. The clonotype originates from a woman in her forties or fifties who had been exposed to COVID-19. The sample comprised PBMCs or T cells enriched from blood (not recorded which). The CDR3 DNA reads TGTGCCAGCAGTGAAGGTCTGCGGAGCACAGATACGCAGTATTTT. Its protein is CASSEGLRSTDTQYF.